Listed here are 16 T cell receptor beta chains from one sample, sequenced in a study of blood T cell repertoires in COVID-19. Clones were sequenced by immunoSEQ multiplex PCR, and TCRdb holds only the in-frame ones, with some missing. The sample contains roughly 330,000 clones, approximately 84% of which appear only once. The material sequenced was PBMCs or T cells enriched from blood (not recorded which). The receptor source for this set is a woman between 18 and 30 years old who had recovered from COVID-19.

Remarks on this clone: Germline is not matched at one junction end, which may reflect a read error. This chain connects TRBV7-7 to TRBJ2-6; tentative D call: TRBD2 (6 bases). Germline CDR1 is SSHAT and CDR2 is FNYEAQ (reference sequence). The CDR3 spans 16 residues. The chain's CDR3 is CASSRGLGPGANVLTF. The CDR3 nucleotides read TGTGCTAGCAGCCGGGGACTCGGGCCTGGGGCCAACGTCCTGACTTTC. Full variable domain (remainder filled in from reference TRBV7-7 and TRBJ2-6): GAGVSQSPRYKVTKRGQDVTLRCDPISSHATLYWYQQALGQGPEFLTYFNYEAQPDKSGLPSDRFSAERPEGSISTLTIQRTEQRDSAMYRCASSRGLGPGANVLTFGAGSRLTVL.

This clone was counted only a few times. The chain employs TRBV6-5 and TRBJ1-5, with TRBD1 matching over 9 bases. V was pared by 8 bases and J by 4 bases, with 9 bases of the junction left unmatched. The CDR3 is 15 amino acids. The germline V gene has CDR1 MNHEY and CDR2 SVGAGI. The CDR3 loop is CASEYGGQGNQPQHF. In DNA, the CDR3 is TGTGCCAGCGAGTACGGCGGACAGGGGAATCAGCCCCAGCATTTT.

The chain combines TRBV10-3 with TRBJ2-7, with TRBD1 matching over 7 bases. CDR3 length: 14 residues. V lost 6 bases and J lost 3; bases outside the gene matches: 8. Looked up from germline, CDR1 is ENHRY and CDR2 is SYGVKD. The CDR3 loop reads CAIRLDRDLYEQYF. DNA of the CDR3: TGTGCCATCAGACTTGACAGGGACCTCTACGAGCAGTACTTC.

The table lists this clone with a count of one. The chain uses TRBV19 and TRBJ2-7, with TRBD1 matching 7 bases. The CDR3 spans 14 residues. V lost 8 bases and J lost 3; bases outside the gene matches: 10. The germline gives CDR1 LNHDA, CDR2 SQIVND (reference sequence). The CDR3 DNA is TGTGCCAGTCGGGACAGCGCCGCGGGCTACGAGCAGTACTTC. Its translation is CASRDSAAGYEQYF.

This chain connects TRBV11-2 to TRBJ1-5; D unresolved. Per germline, CDR1 SGHAT and CDR2 FQNNGV. CDR3 length: 16 residues. V lost 1 base and J lost 0, with 10 bases in between. The CDR3 loop is CASSLGGDLSNQPQHF. The CDR3 DNA follows: TGTGCCAGCAGCTTAGGAGGCGACCTTAGCAATCAGCCCCAGCATTTT.

The chain has TRBV29-1 and TRBJ1-3, with D tentatively TRBD1 (5 bases). Germline V gene lookup returns CDR1 SQVTM and CDR2 ANQGSEA. The CDR3 loop spans 12 amino acids. Trimming stripped 6 bases from V and 1 base from J, with 7 bases between. The CDR3: CSVRVSGNTIYF. In DNA, the CDR3 is TGCAGCGTCAGGGTTTCTGGAAACACCATATATTTT. Drawing the rest from reference TRBV29-1 and TRBJ1-3, the complete variable domain is SAVISQKPSRDICQRGTSLTIQCQVDSQVTMMFWYRQQPGQSLTLIATANQGSEATYESGFVIDKFPISRPNLTFSTLTVSNMSPEDSSIYLCSVRVSGNTIYFGEGSWLTVV.

The chain uses TRBV7-3 and TRBJ2-3; a weak D match, TRBD2 (6 bases). Deletions cut 5 bases from V and 1 base from J, with 16 bases between. The CDR3 is 16 amino acids. CDR1 is SGHTA, CDR2 FQGTGA, per germline. The CDR3 sequence is CASSQNLATGTDTQYF. CDR3 sequence (DNA): TGTGCCAGCAGCCAAAACCTAGCGACCGGCACAGATACGCAGTATTTT.

This chain connects TRBV10-3 to TRBJ1-1; a weak D match, TRBD1 (5 bases). Germline V CDR1 and CDR2: ENHRY, SYGVKD. This CDR3 is built from 16 residues. V dropped 6 bases and J dropped 3 bases, with 20 bases sitting between them. The CDR3 DNA reads as TGTGCCATCAGGGGGTTTCGTGGAGGGGACGACACTGAAGCTTTCTTT. This translates into CAIRGFRGGDDTEAFF.

The chain links TRBV5-6 to TRBJ1-1; tentative D call: TRBD1 (5 bases). The CDR3 is 14 residues long. CDR1 SGHDT and CDR2 YYEEEE come from the germline V gene. V lost 2 bases, J lost 3 bases, and 11 bases lay in between. The CDR3 sequence: CASSFQGRDTEAFF. CDR3 coding DNA: TGTGCCAGCAGCTTCCAGGGTAGGGACACTGAAGCTTTCTTT.

This chain uses TRBV7-9 with TRBJ2-1; no clear D. From germline, CDR1 is SEHNR and CDR2 FQNEAQ (reference sequence). The CDR3 covers 13 residues. V was shortened by 3 bases and J by 7 bases, with 10 bases between the two germline ends. The CDR3 loop reads CASSFGEPNEQFF. CDR3 sequence (DNA): TGTGCCAGCAGCTTTGGAGAGCCTAATGAGCAGTTCTTC.

The chain combines TRBV7-2 with TRBJ2-1; no clear D gene. Germline assignment: CDR1 SGHTA and CDR2 FQGNSA. The CDR3 runs 13 residues. Trimming pared 4 bases from V and 8 bases from J, leaving 12 bases between. The DNA for the CDR3 is TGTGCCAGCAGCTCTCTGAAAAGCGATGAGCAGTTCTTC. Translation: CASSSLKSDEQFF.

The V gene is TRBV4-2, the J gene TRBJ2-5; D possibly corresponds to TRBD2 (5 bases). The CDR3 runs to 18 residues. V lost 1 base to trimming and J lost 0 bases, with 18 bases between them. CDR1 LGHNA and CDR2 YNFKEQ come from the germline V gene. CDR3 amino acids: CASSQGISSAGHQETQYF. Written as DNA, the CDR3 is TGTGCCAGCAGCCAAGGAATCTCGAGCGCGGGCCACCAAGAGACCCAGTACTTC.

In this sample, this clone turned up a few times. The rearrangement links TRBV7-2 to TRBJ2-7; 8 positions agree with TRBD1. The CDR3 totals 14 residues. Per the germline V gene, CDR1 is SGHTA and CDR2 is FQGNSA. Trimming took 5 bases from V and 3 from J; bases not matched to a gene: 6. CDR3 in DNA: TGTGCCAGCAGCCCCCAGACAGGGGACTACGAGCAGTACTTC. Its protein product is CASSPQTGDYEQYF. Full variable domain (rest looked up from reference TRBV7-2 and TRBJ2-7): GAGVSQSPSNKVTEKGKDVELRCDPISGHTALYWYRQSLGQGLEFLIYFQGNSAPDKSGLPSDRFSAERTGGSVSTLTIQRTQQEDSAVYLCASSPQTGDYEQYFGPGTRLTVT.

V usage is TRBV7-8 and J usage is TRBJ2-7; D is perhaps TRBD2 (5 bases). The CDR3 has 14 amino acids. Germline lookup yields CDR1 SGHVS and CDR2 FQNEAQ. V was clipped by 2 bases and J by 1 base, with 9 bases between them. The CDR3 loop is CASSLFRTSYEQYF. In DNA form, the CDR3 reads TGTGCCAGCAGCTTATTCAGGACTTCCTACGAGCAGTACTTC.

This clone was recorded only once. This chain uses TRBV5-8 with TRBJ2-5; a possible D gene is TRBD1 (5 bases). The CDR3 is 15 amino acids. Trimming took 2 bases from V and 4 from J, leaving 15 bases between them. Per the germline V gene, CDR1 is SGHTS and CDR2 is YDEGEE. Here the CDR3 reads CASSFSRGQGETQYF. The CDR3 nucleotides read TGTGCCAGCAGCTTCTCTAGGGGTCAGGGAGAGACCCAGTACTTC.

The chain couples TRBV10-3 to TRBJ2-7, with D perhaps matching TRBD1 (7 bases). The germline V gene encodes CDR1 ENHRY and CDR2 SYGVKD. This CDR3 is 14 amino acids long. The V end lost 4 bases, the J end lost 1 base, and 11 bases lay between the germline ends. CDR3 sequence (DNA): TGTGCCATCAGTGGGCCAGGGGGGTCCTACGAGCAGTACTTC. Protein product: CAISGPGGSYEQYF.